The clone carrying this T cell receptor beta chain occurred many times. Its antigen is currently unknown. The data belong to a study of CD8 T cells in ankylosing spondylitis. Libraries for TCR beta were made by quantitative 5'-RACE with molecular barcodes. TCRdb passed the 5' RACE reads through MiXCR, listing each CDR3 protein once. Found here are 500,000 or so distinct CDR3 sequences, about 5% of them singletons; the top ten hold approximately 4%. Notes on the study in general: Disease-linked clones were reportedly significantly enriched in matched ankylosing spondylitis synovial fluid. In reactive arthritis synovial fluid and blood, some motif variants had been reported before. Disease-linked clones were CD8+ and relatively rare in peripheral blood. A TCR beta motif of about 8 highly homologous variants seemed to mark ankylosing spondylitis blood.

This CDR3 spans 14 amino acids. Germline V gene data show CDR1 as LNHNV and CDR2 as YYDKDF (reference sequence). The trim removed 5 bases at V and 5 bases at J, leaving 8 bases unmatched. The TCR sequence derives from a male donor with ankylosing spondylitis. Sequencing was done on a sample of blood, either unsorted or a sorted T cell fraction (not recorded which). The genes are TRBV15 and TRBJ1-2; 7 bases align to TRBD1. CDR3: CATSQTGTDYGYTF. The CDR3, as DNA: TGTGCCACCAGCCAAACCGGGACAGATTATGGCTACACCTTC.